Below, 3 T cell receptor beta chains from the same sample are listed, as sequenced in a study of T cells after yellow fever vaccination (dated by TCRdb to between 2018 and 2020). Libraries were prepared through 5' RACE. Sequenced on an Illumina NovaSeq 6000. TCRdb applied fastp at Q25 and MiXCR to the public reads, then kept only in-frame beta chains. Here each entry gathers all rows of one CDR3 protein and keeps the most common genes and DNA. This sample holds 250,000 to 400,000 distinct CDR3 sequences; approximately 4.3% were observed only once. Approximately 19% of the sample comes from the top ten. Taken with the paper, the label for treatment or condition translates to: live attenuated yellow fever vaccine strain. The sequenced sample was PBMCs, obtained 15 days after the yellow fever booster vaccination. Source of these receptors: a man younger than 30 who received the YFV17D yellow fever vaccine.

This clonotype occurred many times. The rearrangement links TRBV20-1 to TRBJ2-4; TRBD1 is a possible D gene (6 bases). Germline V CDR1 and CDR2: DFQATT, SNEGSKA (reference sequence). The CDR3 runs to 16 residues. V was shortened by 1 base and J by 5 bases, with 18 bases between the two germline ends. The CDR3 DNA reads as TGCAGTGCTAGAGCCAGGGGCCCCCGTGTCGAAAACATTCAGTACTTC. Protein product: CSARARGPRVENIQYF.

This clonotype has only a few counts. The rearrangement links TRBV10-2 to TRBJ1-2; no firm D call. The CDR3 is made up of 12 amino acids. The V and J ends lost 2 bases and 8 bases respectively, with 9 bases between them. Germline CDR1 is WSHSY and CDR2 is SAAADI. CDR3 sequence (DNA): TGCGCCAGCAGTGAGGCTGGTGGCGGCTACACCTTC. The encoded protein is CASSEAGGGYTF.

This chain connects TRBV4-2 to TRBJ1-4; no definite D call. In germline, CDR1 is LGHNA, CDR2 YNFKEQ. Between the trimmed V and J ends, which lost 0 bases and 8 bases, there was a span of 10 bases. This CDR3 has 14 residues. CDR3: CASSQDPGFEKLFF. CDR3 nucleotide sequence: TGTGCCAGCAGCCAAGATCCAGGTTTCGAAAAACTGTTTTTT.